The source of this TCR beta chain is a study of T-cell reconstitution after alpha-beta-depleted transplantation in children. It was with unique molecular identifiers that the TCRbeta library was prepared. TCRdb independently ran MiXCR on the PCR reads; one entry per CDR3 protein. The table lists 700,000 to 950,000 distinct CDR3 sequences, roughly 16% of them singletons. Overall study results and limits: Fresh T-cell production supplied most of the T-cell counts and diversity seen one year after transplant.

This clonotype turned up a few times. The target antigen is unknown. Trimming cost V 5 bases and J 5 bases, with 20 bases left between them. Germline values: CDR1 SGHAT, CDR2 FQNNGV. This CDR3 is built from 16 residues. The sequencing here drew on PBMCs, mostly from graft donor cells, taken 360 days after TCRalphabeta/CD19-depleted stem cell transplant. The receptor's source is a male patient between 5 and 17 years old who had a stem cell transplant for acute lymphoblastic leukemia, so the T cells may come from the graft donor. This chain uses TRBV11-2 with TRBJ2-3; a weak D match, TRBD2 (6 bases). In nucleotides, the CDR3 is TGTGCCAGCAGCGGGGGGTGGCGAACCAACAGAGATACGCAGTATTTT. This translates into CASSGGWRTNRDTQYF.